This record concerns one T cell receptor (beta chain) sequence. Its antigen is as yet unknown. Trimming cost V 0 bases and J 2 bases, with 6 bases left between them. Germline V gene lookup returns CDR1 SGHRS and CDR2 YFSETQ. The length of the CDR3 is 15 residues. This specimen belongs to a study of cytomegalovirus exposure and HLA in healthy donors. Notes on the study in general: There were several of the most significant clusters that appeared linked to common viral pathogens in a later analysis. Compared with the approximately 700-donor mean, an Asian-associated ancestry cluster reportedly had fewer N-insertions, according to a later analysis.

A multiplex PCR was run with 60 Vbeta primers and 13 Jbeta primers. Sequenced by immunoSEQ multiplex PCR; TCRdb stores in-frame clones only, minus some. The repertoire has approximately 150,000 clones, 75% to 90% of them found once; the top ten carry about 3.8%. The sequence was obtained from a man aged 50 to 60 in good health and CMV-seropositive. Sequencing was performed on PBMCs. The V call is TRBV5-1, the J call TRBJ1-6; possible D gene TRBD1, 6 bases. This CDR3 is CASSLGGPYNSPLHF. The CDR3 coding sequence is TGCGCCAGCAGCTTGGGGGGGCCCTATAATTCACCCCTCCACTTT.